These 5 T cell receptor beta chains were sequenced from one sample in a study of human T cells and chemical hapten exposure. TCRdb re-called the RACE reads with MiXCR, one entry per CDR3 protein. The repertoire holds 210,000 or so distinct CDR3 sequences, with about 22% as singletons. Time point denoted: patch test 3, about 24 weeks after DPC sensitization. Treatment: therapeutic diphenylcyclopropenone sensitization with weekly scalp DPC. This sample comprised whole blood, obtained in connection with sensitization to the hapten diphenylcyclopropenone (DPC). The receptors were sampled from a woman aged 40 to 55 with alopecia areata. Some clones in this sample may be carry-over from other donors' samples.

This chain connects TRBV28 to TRBJ2-7; maybe TRBD1 (6 bases). Trimming left V 3 bases short and J 5 bases short, with 23 bases between. The CDR3 runs 17 residues. The germline V gene has CDR1 MDHEN and CDR2 SYDVKM. Here the CDR3 DNA reads TGTGCCAGCAGTTTTAGGGGGTTTTTGAGAGTTGTACACGAGCAGTACTTC. Translated: CASSFRGFLRVVHEQYF.

This chain uses TRBV5-1 with TRBJ2-5; 9 nucleotides match TRBD2. J gave up 3 bases and V 1 base, and 1 base lay outside the gene matches. CDR3 length: 14 amino acids. Germline lookup yields CDR1 SGHRS and CDR2 YFSETQ. CDR3 residues: CASSLWTSEETQYF. The CDR3 nucleotides are TGCGCCAGCAGCTTGTGGACTAGCGAAGAGACCCAGTACTTC.

This clonotype was counted between two and nine times. The chain is built from TRBV6-1 and TRBJ2-7, with 8 positions matching TRBD1. This CDR3 has 12 residues. Losses at the gene ends were 2 bases for V and 12 bases for J; bases not matched to a gene: 6. Per the germline V gene, CDR1 is MNHNS and CDR2 is SASEGT. The CDR3 reads CASSERQGARYF. CDR3 DNA sequence: TGTGCCAGCAGTGAAAGGCAGGGGGCTCGGTACTTC.

This clonotype qualifies as medium-sized. This chain connects TRBV28 to TRBJ2-1; no clear D gene. V shed 6 bases and J shed 8 bases, with 8 bases lying between them. Germline-derived CDR1 and CDR2 are MDHEN and SYDVKM. The CDR3 totals 11 residues. The CDR3 spells CASSLRHEQFF. The CDR3 DNA reads TGTGCCAGCAGCCTGAGACATGAGCAGTTCTTC.

The chain joins TRBV20-1 to TRBJ1-6; possibly TRBD1 for D (5 bases). V lost 4 bases to trimming and J lost 7 bases, with 14 bases between them. There are 14 residues in the CDR3. Germline CDR1 reads DFQATT; CDR2 reads SNEGSKA (reference sequence). The CDR3 sequence is CSANPRAGNSPLHF. The CDR3 DNA reads TGCAGTGCTAACCCCAGGGCTGGAAATTCACCCCTCCACTTT.